This TCR beta chain came from a study of T cells in Graves' hyperthyroidism and ophthalmopathy (dated by TCRdb to the late 2010s). Some background on the complete study: Peripheral blood was collected at initial diagnosis, before any treatment. The study also compared thyroid tissue and blood T-cell repertoires from more than five Graves' hyperthyroidism patients. The roughly 100 discovery patients were randomly split 7:3 into training and test sets. TCR V-J signatures able to tell the groups apart were searched for in a discovery cohort of 90 to 100 patients, of whom fewer than 45 had Graves' ophthalmopathy and about 60 had stable Graves' hyperthyroidism. Once sampling was done, hyperthyroidism patients were given methimazole at a starting dose of 30 mg daily, whereas ophthalmopathy patients were given high-dose intravenous methylprednisolone. Prospective prediction of ophthalmopathy was tested in an independent validation cohort of about 19 hyperthyroidism patients and 17 patients who later progressed to ophthalmopathy. According to the paper, TCR Vbeta CDR3 sequencing was carried out on more than 120 peripheral blood samples, which came from fewer than 50 ophthalmopathy, under 85 hyperthyroidism and some 17 progressor patients.

What the authors observed across the whole study: In cross-validation, a model built on a 13 V-J signature told ophthalmopathy apart from stable hyperthyroidism with approximately 90% sensitivity and approximately 81% specificity, and in testing the same model reached 80%/75%. In validation, the model predicted progression to ophthalmopathy a median of about 5.9 months before onset, with over 60% sensitivity and about 72% specificity. Most expanded thyroid clonotypes (frequency above 0.001) were also detected in blood, a finding suggesting that blood repertoires may reflect thyroid immune responses. No statistical method was used to fix the sample size in advance, and group allocation was not hidden from the investigators.

Stable Graves' hyperthyroidism was defined as no progression to ophthalmopathy during 18 months of follow-up. Hyperthyroidism patients were newly diagnosed, with disease duration under 2 months, and aged 18 to 65 years. Exclusion was applied to patients with uncontrolled infections, other autoimmune diseases, pregnancy or lactation. Diagnoses were established on the basis of clinical symptoms, serum thyroxine and TRAb, thyroid ultrasound, and orbital computed tomography. PBMCs were isolated from approximately 10 ml of fresh peripheral blood by Ficoll-Paque density gradient centrifugation. Trizol reagent was used to extract total RNA, and RNA quality was then checked on an Agilent 2100 Bioanalyzer. CDR1 and CDR2, per the germline V gene (reference sequence), are GTSNPN and SVGIG. The junction carries 12 bases between V and J, which are trimmed by 2 bases and 6 bases respectively. The CDR3 runs 13 amino acids, cysteine and phenylalanine included. Of the read, only the CDR3 DNA is kept; its 39 bases are in frame from base 1.

TCR beta CDR3 regions were amplified from RNA transcripts. For the first round of RT-PCR on the TCR CDR3, the HTBI primer set was used together with the Qiagen OneStep RT-PCR kit. Libraries were constructed in a second round of multiplex PCR, after which size selection and purification were performed. Libraries were sequenced paired-end with 100 bp reads on an Illumina HiSeq2000. The paper's processing steps were these. SOAPnuke was used to process the raw data, removing reads that contained adapters or uncalled bases, had a mean Phred below 15, or lacked an exact match to the constant primer or identifier. High-quality paired reads were merged with COPE v1.2.5, and unique nucleotide sequences were defined as clonotypes. MiTCR v1.1 was used to align the clonotypes against IMGT TRBV, TRBD and TRBJ reference segments. Analysis was restricted to V-J combinations with a frequency above 0.0001, which covered about 99% of repertoires. A TCS score was defined as the ratio between F50 (clonal expansion) and ExV (chaos), using BLOSUM62-based TCRdist between CDR3 peptides within each V-J. Welch's t-statistics and random forest reduced just over 500 V-J features to roughly 13, which were used in a naive Bayes classifier (R e1071). The public reads were run again by TCRdb, first through fastp at Q25 and then through MiXCR, and only productive beta chains were kept. Rows with one shared CDR3 protein collapse into an entry with the most common genes and DNA. The V and J calls shown here were made by TCRdb, not taken from the authors' results. The sample contains approximately 710,000 distinct CDR3 sequences, 15% to 20% of them found a single time. The ten biggest clones cover roughly 15% of the sample.

This clonotype is a singleton in its sample. Its antigen is still unknown. Qualities for individual bases were not recorded, and no much larger clone is one base off. Just one read gives weak support. In this chain, TRBV30 is recombined with TRBJ2-3, and the D gene may be TRBD1, 6 bases matching. The sample taken for sequencing was blood. The sequence was collected from a man over 45 with Graves' hyperthyroidism. The CDR3 in this case is CAWSTGTYDTQYF. The sequenced DNA is TGTGCCTGGAGTACCGGGACATACGATACGCAGTATTTT. This CDR3, with the reference TRBV30 and TRBJ2-3 proteins standing in past its ends, gives the full variable domain SQTIHQWPATLVQPVGSPLSLECTVEGTSNPNLYWYRQAAGRGLQLLFYSVGIGQISSEVPQNLSASRPQDRQFILSSKKLLLSDSGFYLCAWSTGTYDTQYFGPGTRLTVL.